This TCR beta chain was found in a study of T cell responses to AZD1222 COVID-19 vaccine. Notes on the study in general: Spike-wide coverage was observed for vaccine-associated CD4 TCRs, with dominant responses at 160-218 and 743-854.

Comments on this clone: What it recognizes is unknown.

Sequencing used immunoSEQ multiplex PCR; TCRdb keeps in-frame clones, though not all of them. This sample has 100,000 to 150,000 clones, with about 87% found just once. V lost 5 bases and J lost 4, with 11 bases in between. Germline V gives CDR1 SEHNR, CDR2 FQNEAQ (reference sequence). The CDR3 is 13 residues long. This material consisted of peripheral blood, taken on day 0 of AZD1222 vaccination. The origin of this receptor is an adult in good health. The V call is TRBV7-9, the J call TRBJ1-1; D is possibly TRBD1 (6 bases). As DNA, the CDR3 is TGTGCCAGCAGCCAAGGGGGGGCCACTGAAGCTTTCTTT. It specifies CASSQGGATEAFF.